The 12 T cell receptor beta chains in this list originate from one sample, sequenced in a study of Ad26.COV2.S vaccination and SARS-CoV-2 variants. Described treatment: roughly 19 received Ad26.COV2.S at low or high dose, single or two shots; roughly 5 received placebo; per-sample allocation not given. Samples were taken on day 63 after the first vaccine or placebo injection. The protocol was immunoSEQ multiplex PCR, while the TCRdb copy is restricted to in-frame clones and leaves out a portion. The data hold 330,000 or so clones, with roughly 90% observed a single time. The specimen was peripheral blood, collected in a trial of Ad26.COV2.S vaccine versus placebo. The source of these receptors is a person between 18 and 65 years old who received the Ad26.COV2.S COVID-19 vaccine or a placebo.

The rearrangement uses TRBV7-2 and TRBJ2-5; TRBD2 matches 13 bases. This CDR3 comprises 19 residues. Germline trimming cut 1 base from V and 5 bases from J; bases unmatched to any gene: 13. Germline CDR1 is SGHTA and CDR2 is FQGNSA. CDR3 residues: CASSLVVAGLAGLGETQYF. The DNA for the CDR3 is TGTGCCAGCAGCTTAGTTGTGGCGGGACTAGCGGGGCTCGGTGAGACCCAGTACTTC.

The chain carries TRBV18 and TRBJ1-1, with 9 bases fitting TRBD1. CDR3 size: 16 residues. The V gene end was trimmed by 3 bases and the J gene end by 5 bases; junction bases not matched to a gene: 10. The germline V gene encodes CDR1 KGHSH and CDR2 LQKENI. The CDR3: CASSPGQGLSGTEAFF. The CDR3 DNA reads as TGTGCCAGCTCACCGGGACAGGGTCTGTCTGGAACTGAAGCTTTCTTT.

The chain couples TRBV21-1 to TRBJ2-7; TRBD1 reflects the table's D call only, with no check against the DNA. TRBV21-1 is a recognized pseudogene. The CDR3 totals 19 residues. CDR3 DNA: TGTGCCAGCAGCAAAGAGGAAGAAACCGGGACAGCCGATACCTACGAGCAGTACGTC. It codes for CASSKEEETGTADTYEQYV.

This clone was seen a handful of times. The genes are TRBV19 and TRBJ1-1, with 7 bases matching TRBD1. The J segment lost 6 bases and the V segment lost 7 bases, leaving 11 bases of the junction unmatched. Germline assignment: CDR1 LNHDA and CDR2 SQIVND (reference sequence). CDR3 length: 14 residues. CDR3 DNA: TGTGCCAGTATCGCACAACAGGGGACGGCTGAAGCTTTCTTT. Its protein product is CASIAQQGTAEAFF.

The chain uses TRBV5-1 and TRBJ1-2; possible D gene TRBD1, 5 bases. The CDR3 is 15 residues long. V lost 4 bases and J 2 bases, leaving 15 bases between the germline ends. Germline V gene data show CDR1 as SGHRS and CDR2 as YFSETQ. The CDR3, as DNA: TGCGCCAGCAGCAAGGAGGGGCTGGGGAACTATGGCTACACCTTC. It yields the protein CASSKEGLGNYGYTF.

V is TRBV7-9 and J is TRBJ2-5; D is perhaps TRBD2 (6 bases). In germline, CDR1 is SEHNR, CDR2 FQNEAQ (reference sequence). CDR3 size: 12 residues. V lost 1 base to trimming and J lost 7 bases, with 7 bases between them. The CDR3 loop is CASSLVGGTQYF. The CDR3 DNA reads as TGTGCCAGCAGCTTAGTGGGGGGGACCCAGTACTTC.

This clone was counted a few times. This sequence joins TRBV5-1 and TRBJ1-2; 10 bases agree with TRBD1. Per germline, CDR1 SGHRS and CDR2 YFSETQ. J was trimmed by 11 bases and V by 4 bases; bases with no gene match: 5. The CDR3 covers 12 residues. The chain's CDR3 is CASSAGQGDYTF. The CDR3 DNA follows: TGCGCCAGCAGCGCCGGACAGGGGGATTACACCTTC.

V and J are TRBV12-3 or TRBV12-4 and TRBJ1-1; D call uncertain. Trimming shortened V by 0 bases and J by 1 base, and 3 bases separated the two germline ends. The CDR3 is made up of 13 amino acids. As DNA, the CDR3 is TGTGCCAGCAGTTTAGCAACGAACACTGAAGCTTTCTTT. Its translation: CASSLATNTEAFF.

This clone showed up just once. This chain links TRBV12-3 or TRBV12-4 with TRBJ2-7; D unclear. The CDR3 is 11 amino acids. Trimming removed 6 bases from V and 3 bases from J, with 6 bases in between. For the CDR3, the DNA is TGTGCCAGCAGCACGCTCTACGAGCAGTACTTC. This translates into CASSTLYEQYF.

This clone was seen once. CDR3 sequence (DNA): TGTGCCAGCAGTGAGGGAGGGTTCAGCACTGAAGCTTTCTTT. Its protein is CASSEGGFSTEAFF. The gene calls are TRBV2 and TRBJ1-1; D call uncertain. V lost 3 bases to trimming and J lost 4 bases, with 12 bases between them. The length of the CDR3 is 14 residues. CDR1 is SNHLY and CDR2 is FYNNEI in the germline V gene. Variable domain in full (rest from reference TRBV2 and TRBJ1-1): EPEVTQTPSHQVTQMGQEVILRCVPISNHLYFYWYRQILGQKVEFLVSFYNNEISEKSEIFDDQFSVERPDGSNFTLKIRSTKLEDSAMYFCASSEGGFSTEAFFGQGTRLTVV.

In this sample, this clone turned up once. Here the CDR3 reads CASSPKPGGTGELFF. CDR3 nucleotide sequence: TGTGCCAGCTCGCCGAAACCCGGGGGGACCGGGGAGCTGTTTTTT. This chain uses TRBV18 with TRBJ2-2; TRBD2 agrees at 7 bases. Germline V CDR1 and CDR2: KGHSH, LQKENI. V dropped 6 bases and J dropped 5; count of bases not matched to a gene: 9. The CDR3 extends over 15 amino acids.

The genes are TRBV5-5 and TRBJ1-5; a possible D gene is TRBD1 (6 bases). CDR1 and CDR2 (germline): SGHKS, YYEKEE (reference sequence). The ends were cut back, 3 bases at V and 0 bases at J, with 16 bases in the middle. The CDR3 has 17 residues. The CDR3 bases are TGTGCCAGCAGCTCGGGGGCCGACCTTTATAGCAATCAGCCCCAGCATTTT. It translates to CASSSGADLYSNQPQHF.